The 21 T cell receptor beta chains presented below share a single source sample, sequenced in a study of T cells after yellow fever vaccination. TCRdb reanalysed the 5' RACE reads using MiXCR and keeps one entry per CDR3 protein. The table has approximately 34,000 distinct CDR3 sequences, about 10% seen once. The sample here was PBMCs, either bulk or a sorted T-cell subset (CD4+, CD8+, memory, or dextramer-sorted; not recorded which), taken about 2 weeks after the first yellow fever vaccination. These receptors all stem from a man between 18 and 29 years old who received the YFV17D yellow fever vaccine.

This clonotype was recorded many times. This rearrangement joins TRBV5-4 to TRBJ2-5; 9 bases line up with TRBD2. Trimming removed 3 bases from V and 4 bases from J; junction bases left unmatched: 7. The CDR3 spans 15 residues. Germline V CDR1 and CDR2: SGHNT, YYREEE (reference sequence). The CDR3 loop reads CASSWDAGGGETQYF. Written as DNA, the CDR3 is TGTGCCAGCAGCTGGGACGCGGGGGGGGGAGAGACCCAGTACTTC.

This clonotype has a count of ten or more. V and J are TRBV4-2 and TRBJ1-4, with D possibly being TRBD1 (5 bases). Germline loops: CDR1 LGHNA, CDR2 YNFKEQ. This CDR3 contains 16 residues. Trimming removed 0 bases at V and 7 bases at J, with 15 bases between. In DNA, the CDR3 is TGTGCCAGCAGCCAAGATGGAGGGCAGGGAGGTGAAAAACTGTTTTTT. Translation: CASSQDGGQGGEKLFF.

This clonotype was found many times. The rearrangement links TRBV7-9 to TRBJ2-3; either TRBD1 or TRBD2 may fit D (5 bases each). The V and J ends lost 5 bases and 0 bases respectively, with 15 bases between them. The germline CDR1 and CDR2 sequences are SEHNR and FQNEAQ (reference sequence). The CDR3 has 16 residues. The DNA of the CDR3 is TGTGCCAGCAGCCCGTCACGGGGCTCTAGCACAGATACGCAGTATTTT. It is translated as CASSPSRGSSTDTQYF.

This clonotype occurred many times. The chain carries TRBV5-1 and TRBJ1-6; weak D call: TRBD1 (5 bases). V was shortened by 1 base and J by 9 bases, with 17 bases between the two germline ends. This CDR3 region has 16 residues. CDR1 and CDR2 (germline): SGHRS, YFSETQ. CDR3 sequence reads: CASSLNYAGPSSPLHF. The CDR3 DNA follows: TGCGCCAGCAGCTTGAATTACGCAGGGCCGAGTTCACCCCTCCACTTT. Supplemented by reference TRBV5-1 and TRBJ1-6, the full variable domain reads KAGVTQTPRYLIKTRGQQVTLSCSPISGHRSVSWYQQTPGQGLQFLFEYFSETQRNKGNFPGRFSGRQFSNSRSEMNVSTLELGDSALYLCASSLNYAGPSSPLHFGNGTRLTVT.

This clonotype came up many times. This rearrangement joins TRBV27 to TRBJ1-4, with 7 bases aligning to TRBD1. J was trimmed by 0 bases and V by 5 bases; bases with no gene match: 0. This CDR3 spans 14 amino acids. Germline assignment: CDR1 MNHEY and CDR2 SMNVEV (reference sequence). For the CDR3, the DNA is TGTGCCAGCAGTACAGGGGCAACTAATGAAAAACTGTTTTTT. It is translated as CASSTGATNEKLFF.

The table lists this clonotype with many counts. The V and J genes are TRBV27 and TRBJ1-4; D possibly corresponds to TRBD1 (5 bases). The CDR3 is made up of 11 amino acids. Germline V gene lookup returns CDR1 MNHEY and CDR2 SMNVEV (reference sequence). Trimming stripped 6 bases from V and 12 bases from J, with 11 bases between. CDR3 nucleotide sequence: TGTGCCAGCAGCCCCGGGGGGGAACTGTTTTTT. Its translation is CASSPGGELFF.

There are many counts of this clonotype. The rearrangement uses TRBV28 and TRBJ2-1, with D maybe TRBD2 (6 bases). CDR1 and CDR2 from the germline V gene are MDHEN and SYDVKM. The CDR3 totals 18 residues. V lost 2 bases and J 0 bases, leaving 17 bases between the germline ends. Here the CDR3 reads CASSLLSGGSPSYNEQFF. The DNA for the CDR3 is TGTGCCAGCAGTTTACTATCCGGAGGGAGTCCCTCCTACAATGAGCAGTTCTTC.

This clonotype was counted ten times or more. CDR3 nucleotides: TGTGCCAGCAGCCCCCCAAGGAGCGGGTACTACAATGAGCAGTTCTTC. Translated: CASSPPRSGYYNEQFF. The V and J genes are TRBV5-4 and TRBJ2-1; perhaps TRBD2 as D (6 bases). Germline lookup yields CDR1 SGHNT and CDR2 YYREEE (reference sequence). V was cut by 4 bases and J by 3 bases, with 17 bases left in between. The CDR3 extends over 16 amino acids.

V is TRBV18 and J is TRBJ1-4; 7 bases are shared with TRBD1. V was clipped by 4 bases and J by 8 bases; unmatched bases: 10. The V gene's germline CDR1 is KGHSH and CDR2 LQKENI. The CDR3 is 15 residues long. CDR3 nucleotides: TGTGCCAGCTCACTCCGGGACAGTGGTCAGGAAAAACTGTTTTTT. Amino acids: CASSLRDSGQEKLFF.

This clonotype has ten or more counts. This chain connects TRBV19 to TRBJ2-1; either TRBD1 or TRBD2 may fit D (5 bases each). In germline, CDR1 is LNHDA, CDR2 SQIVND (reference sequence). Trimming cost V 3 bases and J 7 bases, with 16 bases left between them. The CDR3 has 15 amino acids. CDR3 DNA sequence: TGTGCCAGTAGTATTGGGACCCTCTACACTAATGAGCAGTTCTTC. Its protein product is CASSIGTLYTNEQFF. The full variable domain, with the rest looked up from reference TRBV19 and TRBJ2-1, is DGGITQSPKYLFRKEGQNVTLSCEQNLNHDAMYWYRQDPGQGLRLIYYSQIVNDFQKGDIAEGYSVSREKKESFPLTVTSAQKNPTAFYLCASSIGTLYTNEQFFGPGTRLTVL.

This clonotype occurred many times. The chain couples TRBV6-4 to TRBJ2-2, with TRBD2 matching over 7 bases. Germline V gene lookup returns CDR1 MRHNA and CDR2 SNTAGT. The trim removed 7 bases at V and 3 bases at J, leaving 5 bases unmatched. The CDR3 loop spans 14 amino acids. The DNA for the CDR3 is TGTGCCAGCAAGGCTAGCGGAGACACCGGGGAGCTGTTTTTT. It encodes CASKASGDTGELFF.

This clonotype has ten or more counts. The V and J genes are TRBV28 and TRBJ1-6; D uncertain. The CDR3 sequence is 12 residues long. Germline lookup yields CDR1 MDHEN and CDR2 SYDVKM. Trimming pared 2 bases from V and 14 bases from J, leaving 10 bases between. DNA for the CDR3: TGTGCCAGCAGTTTAACCCTCTCTACCCTCCACTTT. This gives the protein CASSLTLSTLHF.

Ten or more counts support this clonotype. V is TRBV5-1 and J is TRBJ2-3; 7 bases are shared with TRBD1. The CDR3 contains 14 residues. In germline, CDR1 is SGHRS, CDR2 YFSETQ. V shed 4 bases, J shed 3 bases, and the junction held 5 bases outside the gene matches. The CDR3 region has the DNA TGCGCCAGCAGCCAAGGGACAGTAACAGATACGCAGTATTTT. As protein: CASSQGTVTDTQYF.

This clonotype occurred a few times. This chain's CDR3 is CASSQEDNSRRGYTF. In DNA, the CDR3 is TGTGCCAGCAGCCAAGAGGACAACTCCAGACGGGGCTACACCTTC. The gene calls are TRBV4-2 and TRBJ1-2; maybe TRBD1 (5 bases). Trimming took 0 bases from V and 8 from J, leaving 16 bases between them. CDR1 LGHNA and CDR2 YNFKEQ come from the germline V gene. The length of the CDR3 is 15 residues.

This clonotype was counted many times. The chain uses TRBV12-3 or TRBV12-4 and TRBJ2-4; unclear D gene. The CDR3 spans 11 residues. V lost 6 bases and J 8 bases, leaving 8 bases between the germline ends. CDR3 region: CASREVDIQYF. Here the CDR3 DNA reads TGTGCCAGCAGAGAAGTGGACATTCAGTACTTC.

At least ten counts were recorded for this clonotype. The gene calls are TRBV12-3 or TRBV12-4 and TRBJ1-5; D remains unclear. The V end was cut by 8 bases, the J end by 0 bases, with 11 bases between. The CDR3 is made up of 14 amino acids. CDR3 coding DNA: TGTGCCAGCGGTTCGACATTTAGCAATCAGCCCCAGCATTTT. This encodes CASGSTFSNQPQHF.

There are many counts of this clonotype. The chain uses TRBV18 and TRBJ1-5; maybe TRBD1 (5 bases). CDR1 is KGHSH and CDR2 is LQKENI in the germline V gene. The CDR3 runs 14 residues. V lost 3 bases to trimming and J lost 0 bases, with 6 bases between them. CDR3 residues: CASSPQGSNQPQHF. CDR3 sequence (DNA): TGTGCCAGCTCACCCCAGGGTAGCAATCAGCCCCAGCATTTT. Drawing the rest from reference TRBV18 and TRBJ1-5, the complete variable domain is NAGVMQNPRHLVRRRGQEARLRCSPMKGHSHVYWYRQLPEEGLKFMVYLQKENIIDESGMPKERFSAEFPKEGPSILRIQQVVRGDSAAYFCASSPQGSNQPQHFGDGTRLSIL.

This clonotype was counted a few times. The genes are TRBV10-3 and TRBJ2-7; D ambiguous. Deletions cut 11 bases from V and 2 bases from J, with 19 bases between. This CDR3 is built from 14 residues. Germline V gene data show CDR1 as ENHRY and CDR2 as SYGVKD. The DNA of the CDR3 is TGTGCCGCACGATCCCAAGTGGGTCCCTACGAGCAGTACTTC. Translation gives CAARSQVGPYEQYF.

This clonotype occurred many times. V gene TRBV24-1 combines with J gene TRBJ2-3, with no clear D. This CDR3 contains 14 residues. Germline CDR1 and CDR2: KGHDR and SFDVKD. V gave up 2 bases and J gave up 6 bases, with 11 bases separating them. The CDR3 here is CATSDWRSQDTQYF. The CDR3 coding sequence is TGTGCCACCAGTGATTGGCGGTCTCAGGATACGCAGTATTTT.

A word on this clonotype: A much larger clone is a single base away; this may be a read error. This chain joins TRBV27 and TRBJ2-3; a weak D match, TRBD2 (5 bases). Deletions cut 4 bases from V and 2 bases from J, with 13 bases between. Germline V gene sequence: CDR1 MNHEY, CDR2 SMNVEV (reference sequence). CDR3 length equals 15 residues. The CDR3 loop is CASSSAWEPTDTQYF. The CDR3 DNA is TGTGCCAGCAGTTCAGCGTGGGAGCCCACAGATACGCAGTATTTT.

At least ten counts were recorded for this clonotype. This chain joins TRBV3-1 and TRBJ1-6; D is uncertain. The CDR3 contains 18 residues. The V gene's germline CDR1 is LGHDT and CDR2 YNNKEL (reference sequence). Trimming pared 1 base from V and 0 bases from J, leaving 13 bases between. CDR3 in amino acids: CASSQGRKGSSYNSPLHF. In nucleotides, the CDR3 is TGTGCCAGCAGCCAAGGGAGAAAGGGAAGCTCCTATAATTCACCCCTCCACTTT.